This entry lists 26 T cell receptor beta chains sequenced from one sample in a study of blood T cell repertoires in COVID-19. The method was immunoSEQ multiplex PCR; TCRdb's version includes in-frame clones alone and lacks a portion of them. The profile covers tens of thousands of clones, with over 75% appearing a single time and about 3.2% taken by the ten largest. Sequenced material: peripheral blood. The receptors were gathered from a man aged 70-80 years with COVID-19, enrolled during active disease.

This chain connects TRBV2 to TRBJ1-6, with D possibly matching TRBD1 (6 bases). CDR3 length equals 14 residues. Germline V CDR1 and CDR2: SNHLY, FYNNEI. V lost 7 bases, J lost 7 bases, and 14 bases lay in between. Here the CDR3 DNA reads TGTGCCAGCAAGACAACAGGGACGAATTCACCCCTCCACTTT. It encodes CASKTTGTNSPLHF.

The chain uses TRBV6-2 or TRBV6-3 and TRBJ1-2, with 7 bases lining up with TRBD1. The CDR3 has 16 amino acids. The V and J ends lost 2 bases and 1 base, in that order; junction bases with no gene match: 7. Per germline, CDR1 MNHEY and CDR2 SVGEGT. The CDR3 nucleotides are TGTGCCAGCAGTTACCTGGACAGGACCTTTAACTATGGCTACACCTTC. Translated: CASSYLDRTFNYGYTF.

The V gene is TRBV30, the J gene TRBJ1-2; no firm D call. Trimming shortened V by 1 base and J by 0 bases, and 9 bases separated the two germline ends. CDR3 length: 14 residues. Germline-derived CDR1 and CDR2 are GTSNPN and SVGIG (reference sequence). The CDR3 nucleotides are TGTGCCTGGAGTGGCCAGTGGTCTAACTATGGCTACACCTTC. Protein: CAWSGQWSNYGYTF.

The chain joins TRBV6-1 to TRBJ1-5, with 7 bases fitting TRBD1. The V segment lost 2 bases and the J segment 7 bases; nucleotides outside the gene matches: 8. Germline values: CDR1 MNHNS, CDR2 SASEGT. The CDR3 has 15 residues. CDR3 sequence reads: CASSEIWTGGQPQHF. Written as DNA, the CDR3 is TGTGCCAGCAGTGAAATCTGGACAGGCGGCCAGCCCCAGCATTTT.

V usage is TRBV28 and J usage is TRBJ1-1, with a possible D match to TRBD1 (6 bases). V gave up 8 bases and J gave up 11 bases, with 15 bases separating them. This CDR3 contains 11 residues. Germline CDR1 and CDR2: MDHEN and SYDVKM. The CDR3 DNA reads as TGTGCCAGCCTATCGGGGGGGCACGCTTTCTTT. This translates into CASLSGGHAFF. The whole variable domain, remainder taken from reference TRBV28 and TRBJ1-1, is DVKVTQSSRYLVKRTGEKVFLECVQDMDHENMFWYRQDPGLGLRLIYFSYDVKMKEKGDIPEGYSVSREKKERFSLILESASTNQTSMYLCASLSGGHAFFGQGTRLTVV.

The chain carries TRBV27 and TRBJ2-2; 11 bases map to TRBD2. The CDR3 totals 16 residues. The V gene end was trimmed by 2 bases and the J gene end by 4 bases; junction bases not matched to a gene: 3. Germline V gene sequence: CDR1 MNHEY, CDR2 SMNVEV (reference sequence). The chain's CDR3 is CASSLIAGGGTGELFF. The CDR3 DNA follows: TGTGCCAGCAGTTTAATAGCGGGAGGGGGCACCGGGGAGCTGTTTTTT.

The chain is built from TRBV10-3 and TRBJ2-6, with D unclear. Deletions cut 4 bases from V and 0 bases from J, with 7 bases between. The CDR3 length is 15 residues. Germline V lookup: CDR1 ENHRY, CDR2 SYGVKD. CDR3 nucleotide sequence: TGTGCCATCAGTGGGCGGTTCTCTGGGGCCAACGTCCTGACTTTC. Its translation: CAISGRFSGANVLTF.

The CDR3 bases are TGTGCCAGCTCCACCCTGGACAGGGCAAGGGTGCTGGCTACGCAGTATTTT. Translated, it gives CASSTLDRARVLATQYF. V is TRBV18 and J is TRBJ2-3, with 8 bases aligning to TRBD1. The V gene end was trimmed by 6 bases and the J gene end by 8 bases; junction bases not matched to a gene: 19. The CDR3 extends over 17 amino acids. The germline CDR1 and CDR2 sequences are KGHSH and LQKENI.

This clone has a handful of counts. This sequence joins TRBV12-2 and TRBJ2-7; TRBD1, the table's D call, was not compared with the DNA. TRBV12-2 is a pseudogene. There are 14 residues in the CDR3. The CDR3, as DNA: TGTGCAAGTCGCTCGTACAGGGGGCCGTACGAGCAGTACTTC. Translated: CASRSYRGPYEQYF.

The CDR3 loop reads CASSYSDMNTEAFF. The DNA of the CDR3 is TGTGCCAGCAGTTACTCTGACATGAACACTGAAGCTTTCTTT. The V gene is TRBV6-5, the J gene TRBJ1-1; D gene unclear. Trimming left V 0 bases short and J 0 bases short, with 5 bases between. This CDR3 contains 14 residues. CDR1 is MNHEY and CDR2 is SVGAGI in the germline V gene.

This clone was picked up one time. The rearrangement joins TRBV3-1 (or the pseudogene TRBV3-2) to TRBJ1-3; maybe TRBD1 (5 bases). V dropped 5 bases and J dropped 0 bases, with 11 bases sitting between them. The CDR3 extends over 15 amino acids. Germline lookup yields CDR1 LGHDT and CDR2 YNNKEL (reference sequence). The CDR3 DNA follows: TGTGCCAGCAGCGCCAGGGCTCTCTCTGGAAACACCATATATTTT. Translated: CASSARALSGNTIYF.

J is TRBJ2-4 and V is TRBV7-9, with D hard to call. The length of the CDR3 is 12 residues. Per germline, CDR1 SEHNR and CDR2 FQNEAQ (reference sequence). Trimming shortened V by 5 bases and J by 8 bases, and 10 bases separated the two germline ends. CDR3 nucleotide sequence: TGTGCCAGCAGCCAGGATCTGTACATTCAGTACTTC. Translating it yields CASSQDLYIQYF.

The genes are TRBV11-2 and TRBJ1-1; the D is unclear. The ends were cut back, 2 bases at V and 0 bases at J, with 13 bases in the middle. The CDR3 extends over 16 amino acids. The germline gives CDR1 SGHAT, CDR2 FQNNGV. The CDR3 DNA sequence: TGTGCCAGCAGCTTAAGTGGGCAGACAATGAACACTGAAGCTTTCTTT. Amino acid sequence: CASSLSGQTMNTEAFF.

The chain carries TRBV19 and TRBJ1-5; D not certain. V lost 11 bases and J lost 1, with 18 bases in between. Germline CDR1 and CDR2: LNHDA and SQIVND (reference sequence). CDR3 length: 15 amino acids. CDR3 residues: CAGDGGPASNQPQHF. The CDR3 coding sequence is TGTGCCGGCGACGGAGGGCCAGCCAGCAATCAGCCCCAGCATTTT.

The chain recombines TRBV19 with TRBJ1-5; D unclear. The germline V gene encodes CDR1 LNHDA and CDR2 SQIVND (reference sequence). The CDR3 has 13 amino acids. V dropped 1 base and J dropped 5 bases, with 6 bases sitting between them. CDR3 residues: CASSIGADQPQHF. In DNA form, the CDR3 reads TGTGCCAGTAGTATAGGAGCGGATCAGCCCCAGCATTTT.

This clone was recorded a few times. The rearrangement links TRBV9 to TRBJ1-5, with D possibly matching TRBD1 (5 bases). Germline CDR1 is SGDLS and CDR2 is YYNGEE. The germline V and J ends were trimmed by 3 bases and 2 bases, with 6 bases remaining between them. The CDR3 is 13 amino acids. The CDR3 DNA follows: TGTGCCAGCAGCGCGACAGGCAATCAGCCCCAGCATTTT. Protein sequence: CASSATGNQPQHF. The variable domain in full, completed from reference TRBV9 and TRBJ1-5, reads DSGVTQTPKHLITATGQRVTLRCSPRSGDLSVYWYQQSLDQGLQFLIQYYNGEERAKGNILERFSAQQFPDLHSELNLSSLELGDSALYFCASSATGNQPQHFGDGTRLSIL.

The sample holds one count of this clone. This chain joins TRBV5-6 and TRBJ2-5; D gene unclear. Germline V gene data show CDR1 as SGHDT and CDR2 as YYEEEE. The CDR3 totals 11 residues. The V gene lost 5 bases and the J gene lost 2 bases, with 4 bases spanning the gap. CDR3 sequence (DNA): TGTGCCAGCAGTTATCAAGAGACCCAGTACTTC. Translated: CASSYQETQYF. Together with reference TRBV5-6 and TRBJ2-5, the CDR3 gives the full variable domain: DAGVTQSPTHLIKTRGQQVTLRCSPKSGHDTVSWYQQALGQGPQFIFQYYEEEERQRGNFPDRFSGHQFPNYSSELNVNALLLGDSALYLCASSYQETQYFGPGTRLLVL.

This clone was seen a handful of times. This sequence joins TRBV5-1 and TRBJ2-7, with no clear D. Trimming took off 0 bases at V and 3 bases at J, with 13 bases between the two ends. Germline values: CDR1 SGHRS, CDR2 YFSETQ. The CDR3 is made up of 15 amino acids. This chain's CDR3 is CASSLGGRHLYEQYF. The CDR3 nucleotides read TGCGCCAGCAGCTTGGGTGGCAGACACCTCTACGAGCAGTACTTC.

CDR3 sequence: CASSQGLAGYEQYF. For the CDR3, the DNA is TGCGCCAGCAGCCAGGGACTAGCGGGATACGAGCAGTACTTC. The V and J genes are TRBV4-1 and TRBJ2-7; 13 nucleotides align to TRBD2. V shed 3 bases and J 4 bases; nucleotides not matched to a gene: 0. The CDR3 runs 14 residues. The germline V gene encodes CDR1 MGHRA and CDR2 YSYEKL.

This chain links TRBV19 with TRBJ2-1; 9 bases are a match to TRBD2. The CDR3 covers 15 residues. Germline lookup yields CDR1 LNHDA and CDR2 SQIVND (reference sequence). The trim removed 3 bases at V and 3 bases at J, leaving 3 bases unmatched. This CDR3 reads CASSILREGYNEQFF. As DNA, the CDR3 is TGTGCCAGTAGTATCTTGCGGGAGGGCTACAATGAGCAGTTCTTC.

V usage is TRBV7-2 and J usage is TRBJ2-7; 11 nucleotides line up with TRBD2. The length of the CDR3 is 16 residues. The V segment lost 3 bases and the J segment 3 bases; nucleotides outside the gene matches: 7. Germline V gives CDR1 SGHTA, CDR2 FQGNSA. CDR3 DNA sequence: TGTGCCAGCAGCTTCACTAGCGGGAGTTCTTACTACGAGCAGTACTTC. This gives the protein CASSFTSGSSYYEQYF.

The V and J genes are TRBV28 and TRBJ1-2; no firm D call. The germline V gene has CDR1 MDHEN and CDR2 SYDVKM. The germline V and J ends were trimmed by 4 bases and 5 bases, with 20 bases remaining between them. This CDR3 is 16 amino acids long. The CDR3 region has the DNA TGTGCCAGCAGTTCCCCCTCCAGAAAACGCCCGTATGGCTACACCTTC. Amino acids: CASSSPSRKRPYGYTF.

V usage is TRBV6-5 and J usage is TRBJ2-5, with 9 bases that match TRBD1. The CDR3 length is 15 residues. V shed 5 bases and J 5 bases; nucleotides not matched to a gene: 9. Germline loops: CDR1 MNHEY, CDR2 SVGAGI. As DNA, the CDR3 is TGTGCCAGCAGTCGAAACAGGGGGCTTGTGGAGACCCAGTACTTC. Translation: CASSRNRGLVETQYF.

The rearrangement joins TRBV7-9 to TRBJ2-3; TRBD2 might be the D (5 bases). The CDR3 consists of 16 residues. Germline V lookup: CDR1 SEHNR, CDR2 FQNEAQ (reference sequence). Trimming stripped 0 bases from V and 3 bases from J, with 13 bases between. CDR3 region: CASSLALTGITDTQYF. In DNA, the CDR3 is TGTGCCAGCAGCTTAGCGCTGACGGGAATTACAGATACGCAGTATTTT.

V and J are TRBV18 and TRBJ2-1, with D possibly TRBD2 on 6 matching bases. The CDR3 consists of 14 residues. CDR1 and CDR2 from the germline V gene are KGHSH and LQKENI. V lost 1 base, J lost 4 bases, and 8 bases lay in between. The CDR3, as DNA: TGTGCCAGCTCACCACTAGCGGATTACAATGAGCAGTTCTTC. Amino acid sequence: CASSPLADYNEQFF.

This chain connects TRBV27 to TRBJ2-2; TRBD2 might be the D (6 bases). This CDR3 contains 15 residues. CDR1 is MNHEY and CDR2 is SMNVEV in the germline V gene (reference sequence). Trimming left V 4 bases short and J 4 bases short, with 13 bases between. The CDR3, as DNA: TGTGCCAGCAGTTCCTCCTGGACTACCACCGGGGAGCTGTTTTTT. Translating it yields CASSSSWTTTGELFF.